This T cell receptor beta chain is drawn from a study of cytomegalovirus exposure and HLA in healthy donors. Points from the study as a whole: There were approximately 150 TCR beta chains listed as cytomegalovirus-associated.

On this clone: The antigen is undetermined.

The junction had 11 bases not matched to a gene; V was cut back by 6 bases and J by 6 bases. The germline V gene has CDR1 MNHEY and CDR2 SVGAGI. CDR3 size: 15 residues. PCR primers comprised 60 Vbeta and 13 Jbeta primers. Clones were read by immunoSEQ multiplex PCR, and TCRdb kept only the in-frame ones, dropping some. The sample contains around 150,000 clones, around four fifths of which appear only once. This TCR was sampled from a man aged 25-45 years in good health. The sample taken for sequencing was PBMCs. This rearrangement joins TRBV6-5 to TRBJ2-7; 10 nucleotides match TRBD1. The CDR3 DNA is TGTGCCAGCAGCTACCAACCGGGACAGGGGTCCGAGCAGTACTTC. Protein sequence: CASSYQPGQGSEQYF.